These 3 T cell receptor beta chains were all obtained from the same sample, sequenced in a study of CD8+CD57+ T cells in acquired aplastic anemia. According to the study, genomic DNA was the template for TCR beta VDJ and CDR3 profiling. TCRdb re-derived calls from the reads in MiXCR, one entry per CDR3 protein. The sample has a few hundred thousand distinct CDR3 sequences; around three fifths are singletons. The sequenced material came from sorted CD4+, CD8+, or CD8+CD57+ T cells (not recorded which) from PBMCs. The receptors derive from a human donor with severe aplastic anemia or a healthy control (not recorded which).

In nucleotides, the CDR3 is TGTGCCAGCGTATGGCAGGGTACCTACAATGAGCAGTTCTTC. Amino acids: CASVWQGTYNEQFF. The chain links TRBV2 to TRBJ2-1; maybe TRBD1 (5 bases). Germline V CDR1 and CDR2: SNHLY, FYNNEI. This CDR3 is built from 14 residues. Trimming cost V 8 bases and J 2 bases, with 13 bases left between them.

This clonotype came up many times. V gene TRBV9 combines with J gene TRBJ2-7; D gene unclear. Trimming shortened V by 1 base and J by 0 bases, and 11 bases separated the two germline ends. Germline lookup yields CDR1 SGDLS and CDR2 YYNGEE. CDR3 size: 15 residues. The CDR3 nucleotides read TGTGCCAGCAGCGTAAGGTTCATTGACTCCTACGAGCAGTACTTC. Translation: CASSVRFIDSYEQYF.

The chain combines TRBV7-9 with TRBJ2-5, with 9 bases lining up with TRBD1. The CDR3 loop spans 15 amino acids. Germline V gives CDR1 SEHNR, CDR2 FQNEAQ (reference sequence). The V segment lost 5 bases and the J segment 4 bases; nucleotides outside the gene matches: 8. The CDR3 DNA follows: TGTGCCAGCAGCGGTACCGGGACAGGGACAGAGACCCAGTACTTC. Its translation: CASSGTGTGTETQYF.